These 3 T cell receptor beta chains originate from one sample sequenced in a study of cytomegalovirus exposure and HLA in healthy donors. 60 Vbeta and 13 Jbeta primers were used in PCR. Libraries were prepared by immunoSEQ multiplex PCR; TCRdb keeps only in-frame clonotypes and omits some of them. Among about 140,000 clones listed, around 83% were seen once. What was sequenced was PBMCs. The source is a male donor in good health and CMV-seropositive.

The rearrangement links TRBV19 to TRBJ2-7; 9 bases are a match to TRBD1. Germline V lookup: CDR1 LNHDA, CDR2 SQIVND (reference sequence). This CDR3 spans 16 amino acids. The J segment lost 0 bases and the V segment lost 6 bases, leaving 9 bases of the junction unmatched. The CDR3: CASSRLGQGPSYEQYF. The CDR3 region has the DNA TGTGCCAGTAGCCGCCTCGGACAGGGGCCCTCCTACGAGCAGTACTTC.

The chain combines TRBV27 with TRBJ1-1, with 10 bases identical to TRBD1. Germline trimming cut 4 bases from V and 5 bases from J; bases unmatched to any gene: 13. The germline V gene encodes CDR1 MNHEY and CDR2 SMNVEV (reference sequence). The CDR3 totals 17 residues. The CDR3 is CASSSWTGGRALTEAFF. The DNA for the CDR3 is TGTGCCAGCAGTTCCTGGACAGGGGGAAGGGCTCTAACTGAAGCTTTCTTT.

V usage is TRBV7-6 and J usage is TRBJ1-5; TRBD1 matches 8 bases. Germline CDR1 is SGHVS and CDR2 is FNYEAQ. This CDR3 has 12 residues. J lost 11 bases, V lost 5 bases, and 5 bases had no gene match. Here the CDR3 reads CASSHPGGSQHF. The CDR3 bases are TGTGCCAGCAGCCACCCAGGGGGCTCCCAGCATTTT.